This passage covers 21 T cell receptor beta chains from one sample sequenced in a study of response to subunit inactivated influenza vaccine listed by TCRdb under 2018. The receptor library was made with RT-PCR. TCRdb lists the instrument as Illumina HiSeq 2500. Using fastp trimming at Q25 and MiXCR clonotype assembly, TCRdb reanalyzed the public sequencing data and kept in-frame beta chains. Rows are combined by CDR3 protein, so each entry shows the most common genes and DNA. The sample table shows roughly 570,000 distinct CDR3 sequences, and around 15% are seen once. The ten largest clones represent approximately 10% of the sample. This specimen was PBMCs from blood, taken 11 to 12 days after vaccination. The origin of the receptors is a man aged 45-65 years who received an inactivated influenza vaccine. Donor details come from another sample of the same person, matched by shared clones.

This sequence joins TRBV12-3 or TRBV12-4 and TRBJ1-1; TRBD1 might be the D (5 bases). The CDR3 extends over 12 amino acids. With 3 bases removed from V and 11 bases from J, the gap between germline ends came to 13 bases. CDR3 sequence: CASSFRTRGAFF. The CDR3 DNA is TGTGCCAGCAGTTTTAGGACCCGGGGGGCTTTCTTT.

CDR3 DNA: TGTGCCAGCGGGGCTAACACAGATACGCAGTATTTT. It translates to CASGANTDTQYF. The chain couples TRBV6-1 to TRBJ2-3; perhaps TRBD1 as D (5 bases). With 8 bases removed from V and 2 bases from J, the gap between germline ends came to 8 bases. CDR1 and CDR2 from the germline V gene are MNHNS and SASEGT. The CDR3 is 12 residues long.

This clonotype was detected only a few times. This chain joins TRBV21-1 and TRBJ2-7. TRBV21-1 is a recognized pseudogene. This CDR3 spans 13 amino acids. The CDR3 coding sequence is TGTGCCAGCAGCAAAGCGCAGGGATATGAGCAGTACTTC. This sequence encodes CASSKAQGYEQYF.

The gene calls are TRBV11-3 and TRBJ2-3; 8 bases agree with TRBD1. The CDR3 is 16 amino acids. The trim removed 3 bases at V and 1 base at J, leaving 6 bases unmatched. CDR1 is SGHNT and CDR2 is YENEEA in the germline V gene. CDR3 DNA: TGTGCCAGCAGCTTTAAGACAGGGGCCGGCACAGATACGCAGTATTTT. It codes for CASSFKTGAGTDTQYF.

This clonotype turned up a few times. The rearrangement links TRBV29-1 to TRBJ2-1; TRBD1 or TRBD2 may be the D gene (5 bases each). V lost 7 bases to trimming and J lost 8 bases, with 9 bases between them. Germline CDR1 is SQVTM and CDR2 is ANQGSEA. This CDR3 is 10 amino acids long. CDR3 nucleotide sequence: TGCAGCGGGGGACGTGATGAGCAGTTCTTC. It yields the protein CSGGRDEQFF.

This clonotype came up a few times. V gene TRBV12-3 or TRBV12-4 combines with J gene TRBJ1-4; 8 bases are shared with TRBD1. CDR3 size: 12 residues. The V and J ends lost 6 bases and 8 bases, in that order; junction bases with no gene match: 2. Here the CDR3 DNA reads TGTGCCAGCAGCCGGACAGGGGAAAAACTGTTTTTT. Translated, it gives CASSRTGEKLFF.

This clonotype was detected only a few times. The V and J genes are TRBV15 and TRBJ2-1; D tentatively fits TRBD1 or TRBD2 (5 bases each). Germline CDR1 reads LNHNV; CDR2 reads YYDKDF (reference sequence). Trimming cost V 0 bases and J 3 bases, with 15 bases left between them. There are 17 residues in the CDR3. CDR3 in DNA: TGTGCCACCAGCAGAGAGGGTTTCGGGACCCTCTACAATGAGCAGTTCTTC. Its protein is CATSREGFGTLYNEQFF.

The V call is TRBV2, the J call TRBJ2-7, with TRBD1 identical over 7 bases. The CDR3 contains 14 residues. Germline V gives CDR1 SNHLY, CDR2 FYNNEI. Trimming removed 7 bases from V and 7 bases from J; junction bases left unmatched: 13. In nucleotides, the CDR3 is TGTGCCAGCACCGGGACAGCCCCTTATGTGGAGCAGTACTTC. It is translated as CASTGTAPYVEQYF.

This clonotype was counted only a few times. CDR3 DNA sequence: TGTGCCAGTAGGAAAGGACAGCCGAACTCCTACAATGAGCAGTTCTTC. It specifies CASRKGQPNSYNEQFF. The chain joins TRBV19 to TRBJ2-1; weak D call: TRBD1 (6 bases). The germline CDR1 and CDR2 sequences are LNHDA and SQIVND (reference sequence). This CDR3 has 16 amino acids. With 6 bases removed from V and 0 bases from J, the gap between germline ends came to 15 bases.

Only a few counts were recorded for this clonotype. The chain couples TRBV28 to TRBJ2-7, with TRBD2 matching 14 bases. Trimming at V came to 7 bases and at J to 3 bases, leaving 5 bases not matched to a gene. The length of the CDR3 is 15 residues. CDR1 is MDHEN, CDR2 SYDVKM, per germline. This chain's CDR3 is CASTRGLAGVYEQYF. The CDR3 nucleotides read TGTGCCAGCACCCGGGGACTAGCGGGGGTCTACGAGCAGTACTTC. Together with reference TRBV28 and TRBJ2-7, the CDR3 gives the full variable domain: DVKVTQSSRYLVKRTGEKVFLECVQDMDHENMFWYRQDPGLGLRLIYFSYDVKMKEKGDIPEGYSVSREKKERFSLILESASTNQTSMYLCASTRGLAGVYEQYFGPGTRLTVT.

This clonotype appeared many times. In nucleotides, the CDR3 is TGTGCCAGCAGTCCACCCTATTGGACTAGCGGGAGGGCCAGGAACACCGGGGAGCTGTTTTTT. It yields the protein CASSPPYWTSGRARNTGELFF. V and J are TRBV6-2 or TRBV6-3 and TRBJ2-2; TRBD2 matches 15 bases. V shed 5 bases and J 1 base; nucleotides not matched to a gene: 14. Germline CDR1 reads MNHEY; CDR2 reads SVGEGT. The CDR3 is 21 amino acids.

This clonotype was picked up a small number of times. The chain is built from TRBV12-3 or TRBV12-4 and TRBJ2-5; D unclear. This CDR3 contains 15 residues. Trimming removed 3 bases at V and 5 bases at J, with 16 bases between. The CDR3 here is CASSFLEPGVETQYF. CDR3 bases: TGTGCCAGCAGTTTCCTGGAGCCAGGAGTGGAGACCCAGTACTTC.

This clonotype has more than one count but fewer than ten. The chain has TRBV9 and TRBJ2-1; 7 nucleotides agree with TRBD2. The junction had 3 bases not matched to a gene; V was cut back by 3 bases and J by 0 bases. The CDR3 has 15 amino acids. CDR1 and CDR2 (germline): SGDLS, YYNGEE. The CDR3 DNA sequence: TGTGCCAGCAGCGAGAGCGGGACCTCCTACAATGAGCAGTTCTTC. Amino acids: CASSESGTSYNEQFF. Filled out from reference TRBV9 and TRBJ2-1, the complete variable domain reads DSGVTQTPKHLITATGQRVTLRCSPRSGDLSVYWYQQSLDQGLQFLIQYYNGEERAKGNILERFSAQQFPDLHSELNLSSLELGDSALYFCASSESGTSYNEQFFGPGTRLTVL.

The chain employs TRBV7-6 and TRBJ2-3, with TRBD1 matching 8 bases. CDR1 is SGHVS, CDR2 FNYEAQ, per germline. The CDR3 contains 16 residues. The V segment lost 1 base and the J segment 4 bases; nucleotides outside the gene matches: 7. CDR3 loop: CASSLEGGTGADTQYF. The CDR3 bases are TGTGCCAGCAGCTTAGAAGGTGGGACAGGCGCAGATACGCAGTATTTT.

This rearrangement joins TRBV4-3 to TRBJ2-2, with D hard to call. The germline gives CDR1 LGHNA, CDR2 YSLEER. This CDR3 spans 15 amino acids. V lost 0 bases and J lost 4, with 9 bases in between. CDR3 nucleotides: TGCGCCAGCAGCCAAGATCATCGGGCCACCGGGGAGCTGTTTTTT. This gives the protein CASSQDHRATGELFF.

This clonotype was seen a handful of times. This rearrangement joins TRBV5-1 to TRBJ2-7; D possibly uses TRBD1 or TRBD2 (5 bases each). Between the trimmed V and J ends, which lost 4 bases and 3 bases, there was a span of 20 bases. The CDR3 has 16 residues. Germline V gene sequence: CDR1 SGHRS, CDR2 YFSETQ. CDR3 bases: TGCGCCAGCAGCCCTCGGGCTACGGGGACCAACTACGAGCAGTACTTC. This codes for CASSPRATGTNYEQYF.

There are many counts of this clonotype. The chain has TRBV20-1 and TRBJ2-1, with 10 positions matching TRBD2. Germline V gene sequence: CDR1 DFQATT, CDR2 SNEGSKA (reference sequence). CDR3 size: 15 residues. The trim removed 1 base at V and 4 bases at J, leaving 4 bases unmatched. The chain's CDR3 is CSARGSGGAYNEQFF. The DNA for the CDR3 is TGCAGTGCTAGAGGGAGCGGGGGGGCGTACAATGAGCAGTTCTTC.

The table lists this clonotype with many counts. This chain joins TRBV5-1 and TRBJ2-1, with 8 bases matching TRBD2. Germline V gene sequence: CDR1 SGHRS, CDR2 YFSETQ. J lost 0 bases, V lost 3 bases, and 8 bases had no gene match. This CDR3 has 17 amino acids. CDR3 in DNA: TGCGCCAGCAGCTGGACGACTAGCGTGATCTCCTACAATGAGCAGTTCTTC. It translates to CASSWTTSVISYNEQFF.

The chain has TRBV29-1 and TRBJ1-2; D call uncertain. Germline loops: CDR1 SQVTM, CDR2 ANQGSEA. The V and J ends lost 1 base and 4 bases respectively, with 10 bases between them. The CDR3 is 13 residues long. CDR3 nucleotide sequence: TGCAGCGTTGAAGTCTCCTCGAGCTATGGCTACACCTTC. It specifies CSVEVSSSYGYTF.

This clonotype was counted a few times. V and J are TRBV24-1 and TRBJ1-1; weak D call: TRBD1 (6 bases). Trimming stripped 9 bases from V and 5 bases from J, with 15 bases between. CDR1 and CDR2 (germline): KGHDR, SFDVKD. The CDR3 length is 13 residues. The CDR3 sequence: CATRAGDWTEAFF. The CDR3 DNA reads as TGTGCCACCCGAGCAGGGGATTGGACTGAAGCTTTCTTT.

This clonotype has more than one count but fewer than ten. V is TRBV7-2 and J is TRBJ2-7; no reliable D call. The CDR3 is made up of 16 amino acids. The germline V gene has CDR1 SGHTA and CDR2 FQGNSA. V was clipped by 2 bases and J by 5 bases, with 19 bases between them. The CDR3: CASSLLSVSERNEQYF. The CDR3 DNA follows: TGTGCCAGCAGCTTATTAAGTGTGTCCGAAAGGAACGAGCAGTACTTC.